Listed here are 5 T cell receptor beta chains from one sample, sequenced in a study of CD8 T cells in ankylosing spondylitis (dated by TCRdb to about 2017). What the research found in general, with its limitations: Blood from ankylosing spondylitis patients appeared to be characterized by a TCR beta motif composed of about eight highly homologous amino acid variants.

Library construction relied on 5' RACE. Data came from an Illumina HiSeq 2500. TCRdb ran its own pipeline on the public reads, namely fastp trimming at Q25 and MiXCR clone calling, and kept in-frame beta chains. Under each unique CDR3 protein, matching rows form one entry showing the most common genes and DNA. The sample table shows around 430,000 distinct CDR3 sequences, and 17% are seen once. The ten largest clones add up to just over 1% of the sample. The antigens for these receptors are not known. Sequencing was performed on blood, either unsorted or a sorted T cell fraction (not recorded which). All receptors come from a male donor with ankylosing spondylitis.

In its sample, this clonotype was seen many times. The V gene is TRBV12-3 or TRBV12-4, the J gene TRBJ2-1, with TRBD2 matching over 9 bases. Trimming at V came to 5 bases and at J to 7 bases, leaving 12 bases not matched to a gene. This CDR3 region has 16 residues. This CDR3 reads CASSRGSGRRQNEQFF. The CDR3, as DNA: TGTGCCAGCAGTAGGGGGAGCGGGAGGAGGCAGAATGAGCAGTTCTTC.

This clonotype was recorded only once. V and J are TRBV5-6 and TRBJ1-5; 7 positions match TRBD1. This CDR3 region has 16 residues. V lost 0 bases and J lost 1; bases outside the gene matches: 4. Per germline, CDR1 SGHDT and CDR2 YYEEEE. The CDR3 DNA reads TGTGCCAGCAGCTTGGGGGACAGTAAAAGCAATCAGCCCCAGCATTTT. Its translation: CASSLGDSKSNQPQHF.

V and J are TRBV3-1 and TRBJ2-3; the D gene is possibly TRBD2 (6 bases). The CDR3 is 16 residues long. The V and J ends lost 1 base and 0 bases respectively, with 11 bases between them. Per the germline V gene, CDR1 is LGHDT and CDR2 is YNNKEL (reference sequence). In DNA, the CDR3 is TGTGCCAGCAGCCAAGGTGCCAGCGGGAGCACAGATACGCAGTATTTT. Residues: CASSQGASGSTDTQYF.

This clonotype turned up a few times. The genes are TRBV6-5 and TRBJ2-3, with D perhaps TRBD1 (6 bases). This CDR3 has 16 residues. V gave up 9 bases and J gave up 4 bases, with 23 bases separating them. Germline CDR1 reads MNHEY; CDR2 reads SVGAGI. The CDR3 bases are TGTGCCAGTACCACCTACAGGGCCGGGTTTGCAGATACGCAGTATTTT. It specifies CASTTYRAGFADTQYF.

The chain employs TRBV29-1 and TRBJ1-2, with 12 positions matching TRBD1. Germline V gene sequence: CDR1 SQVTM, CDR2 ANQGSEA. Trimming at V came to 1 base and at J to 8 bases, leaving 2 bases not matched to a gene. The length of the CDR3 is 13 residues. The CDR3 region is CSVEAGTGGGYTF. The DNA for the CDR3 is TGCAGCGTTGAAGCTGGGACAGGGGGCGGCTACACCTTC. Looking up the rest from reference TRBV29-1 and TRBJ1-2 gives the full variable domain: SAVISQKPSRDICQRGTSLTIQCQVDSQVTMMFWYRQQPGQSLTLIATANQGSEATYESGFVIDKFPISRPNLTFSTLTVSNMSPEDSSIYLCSVEAGTGGGYTFGSGTRLTVV.